This T cell receptor beta chain was observed in a study of blood T cells in healthy people across ages. Germline V gene lookup returns CDR1 KGHDR and CDR2 SFDVKD. This CDR3 is built from 11 residues. The ends were cut back, 7 bases at V and 4 bases at J, with 5 bases in the middle. Primed by a sample-barcoded 5' primer and a J-beta primer mix, a second PCR proceeded for about 6 to 11 cycles. TCRdb itself ran the 5' RACE reads through MiXCR, one entry per CDR3 protein. This table has roughly 2 million distinct CDR3 sequences, approximately 50% appearing once. J is TRBJ2-3 and V is TRBV24-1; unclear D gene. Specimen: blood. This TCR was recovered from a woman in her 40s in good health. The CDR3 reads CATRQADTQYF. CDR3 bases: TGTGCCACCAGGCAGGCAGATACGCAGTATTTT.